This T cell receptor (beta chain) was retrieved from a study of long-term antiretroviral therapy in people with HIV. General study findings and limits: At every time point, clones expanded before ART dominated the repertoire.

The immunoSEQ assay was v3.0, run at survey level. Clones were read by immunoSEQ multiplex PCR, and TCRdb kept only the in-frame ones, dropping some. The repertoire holds over 8,500 clones, with around 77% as singletons. Turning to this clone: Its antigen is unknown.

V was cut by 4 bases and J by 14 bases, with 20 bases left in between. The CDR3 covers 13 residues. Germline-derived CDR1 and CDR2 are MNHEY and SMNVEV (reference sequence). The sample was unsorted PBMCs, taken 0.4 years before starting antiretroviral therapy. The clonotype comes from a young man with HIV. The rearrangement uses TRBV27 and TRBJ1-1, with D perhaps TRBD1 (5 bases). CDR3 nucleotides: TGTGCCAGCAGTTCCACCTCCGGGGCCAGGGAATTCTTT. It encodes CASSSTSGAREFF.